This T cell receptor beta chain was documented in a study of radiotherapy plus CTLA-4 blockade in lung cancer. The overall study: Objective responses occurred in about 17% of patients; around 31% had disease control. The study, taken as a whole, reports: Blood TCR clones of tumor origin expanded after radiotherapy plus ipilimumab. Early blood T cell clone changes and increased post-radiation serum interferon-beta were reportedly the strongest response predictors.

The table came from immunoSEQ multiplex PCR; TCRdb's copy has only in-frame clones and leaves some out. The data show around 56,000 clones, with over 75% seen just once and 16% held by the top ten. The study gave focal radiation plus ipilimumab CTLA-4 blockade to patients with chemo-refractory metastatic non-small-cell lung cancer. Details on this clone: Its target is unknown.

Germline V gene data show CDR1 as SGHVS and CDR2 as FNYEAQ. V shed 5 bases and J shed 7 bases, with 12 bases lying between them. The CDR3 covers 13 residues. The chain is built from TRBV7-6 and TRBJ1-5; D is perhaps TRBD1 (6 bases). Sequenced material: peripheral blood, taken from a patient treated with radiotherapy plus ipilimumab. This receptor was identified in a human donor with non-small cell lung cancer who had a complete response to radiotherapy plus ipilimumab. CDR3 in DNA: TGTGCCAGCAGCCAAAACAGGGAACAGCCCCAGCATTTT. Protein product: CASSQNREQPQHF.